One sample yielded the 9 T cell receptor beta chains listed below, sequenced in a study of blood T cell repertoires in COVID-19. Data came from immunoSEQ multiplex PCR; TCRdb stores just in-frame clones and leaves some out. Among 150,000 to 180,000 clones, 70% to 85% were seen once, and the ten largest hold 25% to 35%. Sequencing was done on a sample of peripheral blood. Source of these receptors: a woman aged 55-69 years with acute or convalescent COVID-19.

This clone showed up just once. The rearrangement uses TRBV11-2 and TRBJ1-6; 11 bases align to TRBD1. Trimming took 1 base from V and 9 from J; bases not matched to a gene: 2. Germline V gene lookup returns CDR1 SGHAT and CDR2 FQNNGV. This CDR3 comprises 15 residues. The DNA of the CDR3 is TGTGCCAGCAGCTTAGGGACAGGGGGCGTTTCACCCCTCCACTTT. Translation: CASSLGTGGVSPLHF.

This chain's CDR3 is CASSTPTEGLGYTF. In nucleotides, the CDR3 is TGTGCCAGCAGTACCCCCACAGAAGGCCTGGGCTACACCTTC. This chain joins TRBV6-5 and TRBJ1-2, with no clear D. The CDR3 totals 14 residues. V gave up 5 bases and J gave up 8 bases, with 18 bases separating them. From germline, CDR1 is MNHEY and CDR2 SVGAGI.

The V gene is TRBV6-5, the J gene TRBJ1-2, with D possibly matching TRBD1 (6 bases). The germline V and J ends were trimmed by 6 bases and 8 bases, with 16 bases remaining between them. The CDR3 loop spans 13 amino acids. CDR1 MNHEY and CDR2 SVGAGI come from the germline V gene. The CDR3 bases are TGTGCCAGCAGCCAGGGGTTAGGGGGAGGCTACACCTTC. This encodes CASSQGLGGGYTF.

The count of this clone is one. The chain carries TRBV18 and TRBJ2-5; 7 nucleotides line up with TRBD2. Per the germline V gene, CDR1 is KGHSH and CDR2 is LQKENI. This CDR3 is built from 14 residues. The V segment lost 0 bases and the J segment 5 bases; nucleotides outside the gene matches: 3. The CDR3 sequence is CASSPPGRAETQYF. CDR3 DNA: TGTGCCAGCTCACCACCGGGGAGGGCGGAGACCCAGTACTTC.

The CDR3 nucleotides are TGTGCCAGCAGCCTAATGACGGAGGGAAACACCATATATTTT. Translation: CASSLMTEGNTIYF. The gene calls are TRBV6-5 and TRBJ1-3; no clear D. CDR1 MNHEY and CDR2 SVGAGI come from the germline V gene. Trimming stripped 6 bases from V and 4 bases from J, with 13 bases between. The CDR3 is 14 amino acids.

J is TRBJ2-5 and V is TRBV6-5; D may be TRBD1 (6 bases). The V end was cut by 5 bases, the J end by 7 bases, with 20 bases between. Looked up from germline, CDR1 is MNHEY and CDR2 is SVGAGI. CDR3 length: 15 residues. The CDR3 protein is CASSPLRGPQGTQYF. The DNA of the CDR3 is TGTGCCAGCAGTCCCTTGAGAGGGCCACAGGGGACCCAGTACTTC.

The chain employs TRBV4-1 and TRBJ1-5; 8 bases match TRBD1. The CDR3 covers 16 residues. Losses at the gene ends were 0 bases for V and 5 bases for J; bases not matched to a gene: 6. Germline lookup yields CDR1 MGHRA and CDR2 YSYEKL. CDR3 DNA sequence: TGCGCCAGCAGCCAAGACCCGGGACAGGCCCATCAGCCCCAGCATTTT. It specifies CASSQDPGQAHQPQHF.

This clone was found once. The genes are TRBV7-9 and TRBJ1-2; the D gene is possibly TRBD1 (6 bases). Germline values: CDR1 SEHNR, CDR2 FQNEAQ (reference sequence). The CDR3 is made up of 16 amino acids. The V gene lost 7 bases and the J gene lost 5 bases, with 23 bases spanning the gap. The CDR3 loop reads CASTPGSRGAVYGYTF. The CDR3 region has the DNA TGTGCCAGCACCCCTGGTTCTCGGGGGGCGGTATATGGCTACACCTTC.

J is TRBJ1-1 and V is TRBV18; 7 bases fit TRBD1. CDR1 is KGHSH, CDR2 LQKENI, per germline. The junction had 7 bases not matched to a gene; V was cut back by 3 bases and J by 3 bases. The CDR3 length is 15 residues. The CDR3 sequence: CASSPGTRGYTEAFF. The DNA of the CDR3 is TGTGCCAGCTCACCTGGGACCAGGGGGTACACTGAAGCTTTCTTT.